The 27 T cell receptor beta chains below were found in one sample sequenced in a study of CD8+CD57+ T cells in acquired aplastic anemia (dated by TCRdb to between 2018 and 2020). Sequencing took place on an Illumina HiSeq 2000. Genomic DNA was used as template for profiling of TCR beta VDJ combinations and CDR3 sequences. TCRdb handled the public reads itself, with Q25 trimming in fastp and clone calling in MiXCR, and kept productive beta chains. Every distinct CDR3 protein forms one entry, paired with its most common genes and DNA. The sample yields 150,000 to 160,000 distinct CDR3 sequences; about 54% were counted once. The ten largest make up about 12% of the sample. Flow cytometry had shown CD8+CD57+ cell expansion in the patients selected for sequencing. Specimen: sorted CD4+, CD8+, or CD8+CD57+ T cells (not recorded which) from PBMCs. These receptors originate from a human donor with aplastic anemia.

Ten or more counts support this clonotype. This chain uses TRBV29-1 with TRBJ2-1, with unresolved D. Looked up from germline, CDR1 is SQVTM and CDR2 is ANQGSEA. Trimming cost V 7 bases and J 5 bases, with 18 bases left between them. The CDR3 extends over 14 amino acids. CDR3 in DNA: TGCAGCGCCGAAGATGGGGATTTCGACAATGAGCAGTTCTTC. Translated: CSAEDGDFDNEQFF.

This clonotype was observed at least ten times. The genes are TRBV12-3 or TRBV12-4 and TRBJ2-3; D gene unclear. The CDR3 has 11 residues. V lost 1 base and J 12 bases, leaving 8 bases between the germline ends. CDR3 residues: CASSLEEIQYF. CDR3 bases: TGTGCCAGCAGTTTAGAGGAAATTCAGTATTTT.

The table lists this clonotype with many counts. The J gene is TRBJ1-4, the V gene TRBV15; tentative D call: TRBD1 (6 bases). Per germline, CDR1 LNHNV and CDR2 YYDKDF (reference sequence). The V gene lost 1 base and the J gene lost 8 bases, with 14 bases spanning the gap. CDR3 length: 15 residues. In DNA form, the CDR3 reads TGTGCCACCAGCAGAGGGGGGGGCGCACAGGAAAAACTGTTTTTT. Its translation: CATSRGGGAQEKLFF.

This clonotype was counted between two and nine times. CDR3 nucleotide sequence: TGCAGTGCTAGTCGAGCGGGTTCCGCCGAGCAGTACTTC. This translates into CSASRAGSAEQYF. J is TRBJ2-7 and V is TRBV20-1, with D perhaps matching TRBD2 (6 bases). The germline CDR1 and CDR2 sequences are DFQATT and SNEGSKA (reference sequence). V lost 3 bases, J lost 6 bases, and 15 bases lay in between. The CDR3 spans 13 residues.

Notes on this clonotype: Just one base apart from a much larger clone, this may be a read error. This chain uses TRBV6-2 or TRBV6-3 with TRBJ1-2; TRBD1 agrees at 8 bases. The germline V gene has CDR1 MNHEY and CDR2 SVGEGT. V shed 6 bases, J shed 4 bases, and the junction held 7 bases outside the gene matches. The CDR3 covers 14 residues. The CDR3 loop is CASRIQGGLYGYTF. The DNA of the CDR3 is TGTGCCAGCAGGATACAGGGGGGTCTCTATGGCTACACCTTC.

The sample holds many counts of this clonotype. The CDR3 DNA is TGTGCCAGCAGCCCGCCTATGGGCGGAGAGACCCAGTACTTC. Its protein product is CASSPPMGGETQYF. The chain couples TRBV7-9 to TRBJ2-5, with no clear D. Germline assignment: CDR1 SEHNR and CDR2 FQNEAQ (reference sequence). The CDR3 contains 14 residues. V lost 5 bases and J lost 4, with 14 bases in between.

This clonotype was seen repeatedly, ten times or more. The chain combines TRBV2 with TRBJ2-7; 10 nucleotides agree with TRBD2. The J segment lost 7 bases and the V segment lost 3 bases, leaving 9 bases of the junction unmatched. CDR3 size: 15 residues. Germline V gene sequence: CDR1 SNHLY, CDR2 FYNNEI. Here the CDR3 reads CASSERGAGGLEQYF. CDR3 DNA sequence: TGTGCCAGCAGTGAGCGGGGAGCGGGGGGGCTTGAGCAGTACTTC.

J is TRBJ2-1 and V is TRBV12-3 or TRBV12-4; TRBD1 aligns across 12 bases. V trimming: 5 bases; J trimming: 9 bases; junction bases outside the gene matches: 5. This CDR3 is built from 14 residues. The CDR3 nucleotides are TGTGCCAGCAGTCGGGGACAGGGGGCAGGTGAGCAGTTCTTC. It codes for CASSRGQGAGEQFF.

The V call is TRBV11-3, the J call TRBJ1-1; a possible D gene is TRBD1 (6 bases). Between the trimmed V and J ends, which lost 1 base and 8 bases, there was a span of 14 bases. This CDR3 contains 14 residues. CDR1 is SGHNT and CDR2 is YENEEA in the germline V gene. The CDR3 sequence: CASSLAGEDSEAFF. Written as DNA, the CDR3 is TGTGCCAGCAGCTTAGCTGGAGAGGACAGCGAAGCTTTCTTT.

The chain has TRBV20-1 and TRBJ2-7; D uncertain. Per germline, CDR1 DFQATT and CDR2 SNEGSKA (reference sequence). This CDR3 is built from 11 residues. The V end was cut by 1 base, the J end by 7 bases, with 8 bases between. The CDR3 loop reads CSARAGYEQYF. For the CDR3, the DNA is TGCAGTGCTAGAGCTGGGTATGAGCAGTACTTC.

CDR3 sequence: CASRGGDSQETQYF. CDR3 DNA sequence: TGTGCCAGCAGGGGCGGGGATAGTCAAGAGACCCAGTACTTC. The rearrangement uses TRBV3-1 and TRBJ2-5, with D tentatively TRBD2 (6 bases). Germline CDR1 is LGHDT and CDR2 is YNNKEL (reference sequence). The germline V and J ends were trimmed by 6 bases and 2 bases, with 13 bases remaining between them. The CDR3 spans 14 residues.

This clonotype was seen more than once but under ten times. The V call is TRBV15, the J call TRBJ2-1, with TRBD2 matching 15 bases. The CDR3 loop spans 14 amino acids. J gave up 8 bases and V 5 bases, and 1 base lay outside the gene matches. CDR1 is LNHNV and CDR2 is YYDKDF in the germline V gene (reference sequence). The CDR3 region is CATSGLAGGHEQFF. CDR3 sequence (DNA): TGTGCCACCAGCGGACTAGCGGGAGGGCATGAGCAGTTCTTC. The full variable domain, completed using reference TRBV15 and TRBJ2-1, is DAMVIQNPRYQVTQFGKPVTLSCSQTLNHNVMYWYQQKSSQAPKLLFHYYDKDFNNEADTPDNFQSRRPNTSFCFLDIRSPGLGDTAMYLCATSGLAGGHEQFFGPGTRLTVL.

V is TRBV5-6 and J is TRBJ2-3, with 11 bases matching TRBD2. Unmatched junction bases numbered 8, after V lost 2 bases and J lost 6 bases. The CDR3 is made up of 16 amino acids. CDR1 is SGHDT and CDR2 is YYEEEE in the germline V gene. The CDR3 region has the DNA TGTGCCAGCAGCTTATGGGCTAGCGGGGGGTTGGATACGCAGTATTTT. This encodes CASSLWASGGLDTQYF.

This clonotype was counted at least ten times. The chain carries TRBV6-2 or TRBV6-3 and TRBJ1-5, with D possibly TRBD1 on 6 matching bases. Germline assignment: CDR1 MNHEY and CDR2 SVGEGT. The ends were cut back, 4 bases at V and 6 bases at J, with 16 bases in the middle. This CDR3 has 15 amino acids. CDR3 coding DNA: TGTGCCAGCAGTTCCCTATTGGGGGCGGGTCAGCCCCAGCATTTT. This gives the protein CASSSLLGAGQPQHF.

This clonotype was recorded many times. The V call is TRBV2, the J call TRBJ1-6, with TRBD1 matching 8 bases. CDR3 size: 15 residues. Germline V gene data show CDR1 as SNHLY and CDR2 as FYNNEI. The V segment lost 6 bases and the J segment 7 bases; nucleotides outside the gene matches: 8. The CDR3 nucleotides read TGTGCCAGCAGCTCCCTGGACAGGGACAATTCACCCCTCCACTTT. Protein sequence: CASSSLDRDNSPLHF.

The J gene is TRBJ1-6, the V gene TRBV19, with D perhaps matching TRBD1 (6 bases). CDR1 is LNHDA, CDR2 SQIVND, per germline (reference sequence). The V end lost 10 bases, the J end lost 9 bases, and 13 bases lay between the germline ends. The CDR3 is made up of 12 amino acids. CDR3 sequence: CATSGEGSPLHF. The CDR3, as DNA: TGTGCCACCTCAGGGGAAGGTTCACCCCTCCACTTT.

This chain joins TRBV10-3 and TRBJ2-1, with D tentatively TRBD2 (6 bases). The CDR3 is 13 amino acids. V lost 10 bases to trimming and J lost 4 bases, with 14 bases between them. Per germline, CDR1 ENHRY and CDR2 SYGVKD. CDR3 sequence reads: CASLGGRYNEQFF. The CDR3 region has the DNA TGTGCCAGCCTGGGTGGGAGGTACAATGAGCAGTTCTTC.

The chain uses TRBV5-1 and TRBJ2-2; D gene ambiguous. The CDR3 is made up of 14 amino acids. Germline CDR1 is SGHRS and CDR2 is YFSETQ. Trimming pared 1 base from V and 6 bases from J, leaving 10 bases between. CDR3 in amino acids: CASSLTQTAGELFF. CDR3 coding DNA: TGCGCCAGCAGCTTGACTCAAACGGCCGGGGAGCTGTTTTTT.

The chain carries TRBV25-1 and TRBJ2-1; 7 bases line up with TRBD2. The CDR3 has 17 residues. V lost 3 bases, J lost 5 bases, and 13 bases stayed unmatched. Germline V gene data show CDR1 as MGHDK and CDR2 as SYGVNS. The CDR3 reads CASSELGTGTTHNEQFF. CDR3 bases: TGTGCCAGCAGTGAGCTCGGGACCGGGACTACGCACAATGAGCAGTTCTTC.

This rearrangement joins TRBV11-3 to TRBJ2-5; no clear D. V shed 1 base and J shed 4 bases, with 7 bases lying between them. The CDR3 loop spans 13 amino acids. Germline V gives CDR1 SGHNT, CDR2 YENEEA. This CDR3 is CASSLVAGETQYF. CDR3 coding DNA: TGTGCCAGCAGCTTAGTCGCAGGAGAGACCCAGTACTTC.

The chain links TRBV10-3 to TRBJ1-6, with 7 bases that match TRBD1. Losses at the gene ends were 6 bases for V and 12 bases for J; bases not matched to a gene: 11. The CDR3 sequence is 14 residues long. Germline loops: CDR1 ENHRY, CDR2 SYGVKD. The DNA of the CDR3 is TGTGCCATCAGCCCGGGACAGAGGGCTTTACCCCTCCACTTT. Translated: CAISPGQRALPLHF.

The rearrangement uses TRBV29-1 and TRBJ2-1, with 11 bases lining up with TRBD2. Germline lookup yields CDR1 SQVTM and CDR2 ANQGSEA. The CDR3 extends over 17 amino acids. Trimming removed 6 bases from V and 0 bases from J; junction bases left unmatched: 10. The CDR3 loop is CSVAGASGRSSYNEQFF. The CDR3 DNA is TGCAGCGTGGCGGGCGCTAGCGGGAGGTCCTCCTACAATGAGCAGTTCTTC.

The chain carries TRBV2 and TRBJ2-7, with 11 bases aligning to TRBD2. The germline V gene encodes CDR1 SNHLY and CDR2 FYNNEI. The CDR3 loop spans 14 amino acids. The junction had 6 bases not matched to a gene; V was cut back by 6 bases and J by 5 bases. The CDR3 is CASRALAGVNEQYF. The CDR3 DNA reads TGTGCCAGCAGGGCACTAGCGGGAGTCAACGAGCAGTACTTC.

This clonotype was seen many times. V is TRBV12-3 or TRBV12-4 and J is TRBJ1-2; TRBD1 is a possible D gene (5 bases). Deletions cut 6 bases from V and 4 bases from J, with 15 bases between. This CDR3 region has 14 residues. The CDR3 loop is CASRALGGGYGYTF. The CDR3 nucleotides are TGTGCCAGCAGAGCCCTCGGGGGTGGCTATGGCTACACCTTC.

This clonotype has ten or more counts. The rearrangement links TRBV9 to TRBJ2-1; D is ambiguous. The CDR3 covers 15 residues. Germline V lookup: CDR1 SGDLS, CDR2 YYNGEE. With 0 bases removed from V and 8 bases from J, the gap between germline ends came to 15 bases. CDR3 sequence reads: CASSVGGSRRDEQFF. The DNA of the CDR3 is TGTGCCAGCAGCGTAGGAGGCTCGCGAAGGGATGAGCAGTTCTTC.

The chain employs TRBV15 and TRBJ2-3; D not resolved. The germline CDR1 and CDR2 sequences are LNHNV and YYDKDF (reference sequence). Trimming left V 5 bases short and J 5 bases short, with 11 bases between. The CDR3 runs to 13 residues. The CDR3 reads CATSPRGVDTQYF. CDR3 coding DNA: TGTGCCACCAGCCCAAGAGGAGTAGATACGCAGTATTTT.

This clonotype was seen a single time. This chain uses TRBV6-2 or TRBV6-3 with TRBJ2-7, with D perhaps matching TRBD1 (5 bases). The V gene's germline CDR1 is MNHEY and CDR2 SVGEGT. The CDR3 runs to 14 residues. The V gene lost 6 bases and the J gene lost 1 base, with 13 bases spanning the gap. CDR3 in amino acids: CASRRVPGSYEQYF. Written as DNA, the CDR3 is TGTGCCAGCAGAAGAGTGCCAGGGTCCTACGAGCAGTACTTC.